This T cell receptor beta chain was identified during a study of blood T cell repertoires in COVID-19. Across the study: Samples of COVID-19 (acute and convalescent) were obtained from the United States, Italy and Spain.

The CDR3 runs 16 residues. V was trimmed by 2 bases and J by 2 bases, leaving 14 bases between them. Per the germline V gene, CDR1 is SGHDN and CDR2 is FVKESK. Clones were read by immunoSEQ multiplex PCR, and TCRdb kept only the in-frame ones, dropping some. The sample includes tens of thousands of clones, around nine tenths seen only once; the top ten take roughly 7.4%. The chain employs TRBV14 and TRBJ2-3, with D possibly TRBD1 on 6 matching bases. The receptor comes from a man aged 45-65 years with acute or convalescent COVID-19. Sample: peripheral blood. The CDR3 DNA reads as TGTGCCAGCAGCCAATTTTCAGGGGTCCTCACAGATACGCAGTATTTT. This translates into CASSQFSGVLTDTQYF.